These 5 T cell receptor beta chains originate from one sample sequenced in a study of T cell repertoires in cytomegalovirus infection (dated by TCRdb to between 2018 and 2021). Instrument on record: Illumina HiSeq 1500. The public reads were reanalyzed by TCRdb: fastp trimming at Q25, MiXCR alignment, in-frame beta chains only. Each entry merges the rows of one CDR3 protein and shows their most common DNA and genes. Recorded for this sample are some 120,000 distinct CDR3 sequences; about 31% of them occurred a single time. Under 65% of the sample belongs to the ten largest clones. The treatment or condition label corresponds to: in vitro stimulation with specific CMV peptide epitopes to enrich CMV-specific T cells. These receptors are not linked to any known antigen. This specimen was CD8+ T cells from cultured PBMCs, taken from culture after CMV antigen stimulation. These receptors were obtained from a human donor in good health (CMV status not recorded). Some clones in this sample may be carry-over from other donors' samples.

The chain uses TRBV6-2 or TRBV6-3 and TRBJ2-7; D perhaps matches TRBD2 (5 bases). CDR3 length: 14 residues. Germline V CDR1 and CDR2: MNHEY, SVGEGT. Trimming stripped 4 bases from V and 6 bases from J, with 16 bases between. The CDR3 spells CASSLVDSSAEQYF. The CDR3 DNA sequence: TGTGCCAGCAGTTTGGTCGATAGTAGCGCCGAGCAGTACTTC.

This clonotype was counted a few times. This rearrangement joins TRBV19 to TRBJ1-2; weak D call: TRBD1 (5 bases). The CDR3 has 13 residues. Germline V gene lookup returns CDR1 LNHDA and CDR2 SQIVND (reference sequence). Trimming left V 1 base short and J 6 bases short, with 9 bases between. The CDR3 DNA reads TGTGCCAGTAGTATAGCAGGGTCGGATGGCTACACCTTC. Protein product: CASSIAGSDGYTF.

This clonotype was counted only a few times. The chain recombines TRBV4-1 with TRBJ1-2; TRBD1 might be the D (6 bases). The CDR3 covers 17 residues. Trimming shortened V by 1 base and J by 7 bases, and 22 bases separated the two germline ends. CDR1 and CDR2 from the germline V gene are MGHRA and YSYEKL. CDR3 loop: CASSQVVLGGAYVGYTF. The CDR3 DNA sequence: TGCGCCAGCAGCCAAGTGGTCCTGGGGGGCGCTTATGTTGGCTACACCTTC.

This clonotype was picked up a small number of times. V and J are TRBV10-3 and TRBJ2-7; D not certain. Germline loops: CDR1 ENHRY, CDR2 SYGVKD. The CDR3 contains 13 residues. The V end lost 2 bases, the J end lost 7 bases, and 12 bases lay between the germline ends. The CDR3 loop reads CAISEPKEGEQYF. CDR3 DNA: TGTGCCATCAGTGAGCCGAAAGAAGGGGAGCAGTACTTC.

This clonotype was detected many times. The rearrangement uses TRBV6-2 or TRBV6-3 and TRBJ1-1; D unresolved. V lost 1 base, J lost 1 base, and 4 bases lay in between. The germline gives CDR1 MNHEY, CDR2 SVGEGT. This CDR3 has 13 residues. CDR3 sequence reads: CASSYWQNTEAFF. The DNA for the CDR3 is TGTGCCAGCAGTTACTGGCAGAACACTGAAGCTTTCTTT.